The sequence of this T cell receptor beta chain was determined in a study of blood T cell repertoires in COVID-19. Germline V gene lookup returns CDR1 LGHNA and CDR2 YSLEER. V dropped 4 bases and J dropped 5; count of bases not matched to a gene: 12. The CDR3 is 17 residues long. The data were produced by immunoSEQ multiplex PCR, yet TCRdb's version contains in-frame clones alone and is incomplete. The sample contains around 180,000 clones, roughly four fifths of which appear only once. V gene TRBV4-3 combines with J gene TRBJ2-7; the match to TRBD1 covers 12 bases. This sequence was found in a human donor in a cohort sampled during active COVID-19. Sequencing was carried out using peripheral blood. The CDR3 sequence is CASSLSYPGQGAHEQYF. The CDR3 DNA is TGCGCCAGCAGCCTTAGCTATCCGGGACAGGGGGCCCACGAGCAGTACTTC.